This T cell receptor beta chain was obtained from a study of OX40 agonist ivuxolimab in advanced cancers. The count of this clone is one. The method was immunoSEQ multiplex PCR; TCRdb's version includes in-frame clones alone and lacks a portion of them. The sample includes 96,000 or so clones, 70% to 85% of them seen just once. Germline assignment: CDR1 SGHRS and CDR2 YFSETQ. The CDR3 spans 14 residues. Losses at the gene ends were 3 bases for V and 8 bases for J; bases not matched to a gene: 6. This sequence originates from an adult with an advanced solid tumor such as melanoma, head and neck, liver or kidney cancer. The sequenced sample was CD4+ or CD8+ T cells sorted from blood, obtained in a trial of the OX40 agonist ivuxolimab. This sequence joins TRBV5-1 and TRBJ2-1; 9 bases line up with TRBD1. CDR3: CASSWDRVYDEQFF. DNA for the CDR3: TGCGCCAGCAGCTGGGACAGGGTTTACGATGAGCAGTTCTTC.